This entry is about one T cell receptor beta chain. The antigen it binds to is not known. No per-base quality is available; no much larger clone lies one base away. This sample was included in a study of cytomegalovirus exposure and HLA in healthy donors (TCRdb year 2017). At the level of the whole study: An earlier analysis of several hundred of the donors reported 276 Gb of sequence data and 95 million to 130 million unique TCR beta sequences obtained from around 190 million T cells. An early release covering roughly 640 HLA-typed donors comprised around 300 gigabases of sequencing data and around 80 million unique TCR sequences. The genetic ancestry cluster associated with self-reported Caucasian donors included 80% to 90% of the 350 to 500 genotyped donors. The study was designed to test whether signatures of past pathogen exposure could be identified by cataloging public T cell receptors. Using immunosequencing, the study profiled T cell repertoires from some 670 subjects and related those repertoires to cytomegalovirus serostatus. A separate validation cohort of roughly 130 different subjects was used in addition to the approximately 610-subject first cohort. To predict cytomegalovirus infection status, the study combined high-throughput TCR immunosequencing, statistical association of individual TCRs with disease status, and machine learning. A later analysis re-examined previously published TCR beta repertoires from 610 or so donors and added high-resolution HLA genotyping to investigate patterns of TCR occurrence. Rather than using new phenotypic data, the later analysis identified candidate immune exposures from TCR beta sequences and from how often those sequences occurred across donors. An earlier analysis of several hundred of the donors used high-throughput TCR beta sequencing to judge whether each TCR beta V gene segment behaved as functional or pseudogenic. Donor age, sex, ethnicity and CMV serostatus were compiled alongside the repertoire data. In a later genetic analysis, genome-wide SNP genotypes for about 65% of the roughly 700 donors were used, and that subset was treated as a discovery cohort. All discovery cohort repertoires had been generated on a single sequencing platform. HLA typing included class I and class II loci at four-digit resolution. The number of typed donors differed by locus: about 629-630 for A, B, C, DRB1 and DQB1; roughly 510 for DQA1; over 600 for DPA1; and around 490 for DPB1. About five DR-DQ haplotypes were handled as single units for association and clustering because linkage in the cohort was strong. Across approximately 400 genotyped donors of the cohort, an average of roughly 200,000 unique TCR beta nucleotide sequences per donor were sequenced, and roughly 20% of those sequences were non-productive.

From the germline V gene (reference sequence), CDR1 is PRHDT and CDR2 is FYEKMQ. Taken from cysteine to phenylalanine, the CDR3 has 16 residues. Just CDR3 DNA is preserved here, 48 bases in frame from base 1. V ends up 1 base short and J 5 bases short, with an unmatched junction base count of 7. Libraries were made using the immunoSEQ multiplex PCR assay. A mixture of 60 forward primers for TCR Vbeta segments and 13 reverse primers for TCR Jbeta segments was used in the multiplex PCR. Amplification of the CDR3 region of rearranged TCR beta genes was performed with a multiplex PCR assay on genomic DNA. The amplified TCR beta libraries were sequenced on the Illumina HiSeq System as 87-base-pair reads. Concerning the study's data processing: A later analysis counted tens of millions of unique TCR beta chains across the 666 repertoires, and some 11 million of these chains were shared by at least two donors. Raw reads were error-corrected and collapsed into unique sequences by a nearest-neighbor algorithm in which closely related sequences were merged to remove PCR and sequencing errors. Alignment of CDR3 sequences to IMGT reference sequences was used to assign V, D and J gene segments. Each retained sequence needed at least a six-nucleotide match to both a V gene segment and a J gene segment. A rearrangement was called productive if the CDR3 had no stop codons and remained in frame with V and J, and every other rearrangement was called non-productive. Following IMGT convention, CDR3 was defined as the stretch from the second conserved V-encoded cysteine up to the conserved J-encoded phenylalanine. In an earlier analysis of approximately 590 of the donors, sequences lacking an unambiguous match to a single V gene segment were excluded. An earlier analysis of about 600 of the donors called V segments functional above 56.7% productive rearrangements and segregating when the between-donor standard deviation exceeded 5%. A statistical classification framework was built to diagnose cytomegalovirus status from the catalog of TCR beta chain sequences. In a later analysis, V and J genes were assigned by comparing TCR nucleotide sequences against IMGT/GENE-DB human TR gene sequences. Using the TCRdist pipeline, a later analysis assigned CDR3 sequences along with most-parsimonious VDJ recombination scenarios. A later analysis defined each TCR beta chain by its CDR3 amino acid sequence plus V-gene family, and excluded reads lacking a unique V-gene family. To address suspected cross-contamination and a sequencing artifact, a later analysis removed roughly 640 highly shared, low-generation-probability nucleotide sequences. In a later analysis, a clonal expansion index was calculated for each public chain from normalized within-repertoire ranks of inferred template counts. In a later analysis, generation probabilities were computed with a VDJ recombination model fitted to out-of-frame rearrangements, and the resulting probabilities were checked against IGoR. Hypergeometric tests were used in a later analysis to score TCR-TCR, TCR-HLA and TCR-CMV co-occurrence, with a repertoire-size bias correction applied to the TCR pairs. To estimate false discovery rates, a later analysis permuted the HLA or CMV assignments 20 times. In a later analysis, co-occurring TCRs were grouped using DBSCAN, with TCRdist sequence similarity added in when clustering inside HLA-allele-positive subsets. Repertoires with fewer than 30,000 or more than 120,000 public chains were left out of co-occurrence clustering, as were roughly five repertoires with anomalous nucleotide sharing. TCRdb took this table from immuneACCESS and kept in-frame rearrangements with V and J called. Such tables lack part of the clones; where checked against another copy, unresolved V genes explain under half of the gap, and the rest is unexplained. V and J calls plus clone size are reproduced from that table; the DNA served to infer D and trimming. In all, the sample holds approximately 100,000 clones, and around 79% of those were seen once. In total, the top ten clones hold about 2.1% of the sample.

The cohort comprised hundreds of healthy bone marrow donors. At the time of sampling, all cohort members were nominally healthy, though unrecorded immune exposures were likely present. The donor tested CMV seronegative, placing the donor among the approximately 400 seronegative members of the cohort. A peripheral blood sample was collected from each donor, and TCR beta sequencing was performed on peripheral blood mononuclear cells. Genomic DNA extraction from the blood cell samples was performed with the Qiagen DNeasy Blood Extraction Kit. Paper-wide results and their limitations: Assigning TCR associations to individual alleles was difficult when HLA alleles, especially DR and DQ, strongly co-occurred. Because counts were too low, some 17 rarely observed V segments, including chromosome 9 orphons, were left out of the earlier analysis of 587 of the donors. A further reported finding was that TCR beta sequences accurately predicted the HLA-A and HLA-B alleles for most subjects in the first cohort. The study listed 150 to 200 TCR beta chains as associated with cytomegalovirus. Some IMGT-functional V segments, including TRBV6-2 and TRBV6-3, could not be told apart with the 87-base-pair reads, so those segments were excluded. In a later analysis, around 17,000 TCR beta sequences were associated with specific HLA alleles at a false discovery rate of 0.05. In both the original and validation cohorts, the classifier was reported to diagnose cytomegalovirus status with high specificity and sensitivity. Immune exposure information for the cohort was limited to CMV serostatus. In a later genetic analysis, a missense DCLRE1C variant was associated with V-gene and J-gene trimming of TCR beta chains, and the association was replicated in an independent cohort. Broadly in line with IMGT annotations, most TCR beta V segments showed up in productive rearrangements about 87% or about 30% of the time in an earlier analysis of several hundred of the donors. The sequencing pipeline was judged likely to have produced a cluster of highly shared sequence variants as a technical artifact. Roughly uniform sequencing depth across donors was assumed in presence/absence analyses, although this assumption may not hold. In a later analysis, several top co-occurrence clusters were reported to appear linked to parvovirus B19, influenza, CMV and Epstein-Barr virus. Because HLA typing was missing for some donors at each locus, association tests included only the typed subset. This cohort had only TCR beta chains sequenced, and the lack of alpha or paired-chain data limited which features could be detected. In a later genetic analysis, fewer N-insertions in productive TCRs were reported among donors in an Asian-associated ancestry cluster than the roughly 700-donor mean. Most TCR sequences were observed very rarely across donors, whereas some public TCRs were present in many individuals. In a later analysis, the rate of TCR association differed among HLA loci, with DRB1 alleles having the most associated TCRs and HLA-C alleles having the fewest. The authors suggested that the approach could potentially be generalized to other disease states and immunological phenotypes. In a later analysis, HLA-associated TCR beta chains were found to be more clonally expanded and to have lower generation probabilities than equally common non-associated chains. In a later analysis, most CMV-associated TCR beta chains were found to appear HLA-restricted, with HLA associations seemingly driven largely by CMV exposure. A few of the identified cytomegalovirus-associated TCR beta chains were confirmed in vitro to be specific for cytomegalovirus antigens. Correlated functional status among segregating V segments might be attributable to linkage disequilibrium, but an unknown experimental factor could not be ruled out.

The chain is made from TRBV13 and TRBJ1-3; TRBD1 lines up with 8 middle nucleotides. The receptor was isolated from a middle-aged woman in good health and CMV-seronegative. The source material was PBMCs. The CDR3 corresponds to CASSLALDRARNTIYF. The nucleotide sequence is TGTGCCAGCAGCTTAGCTCTGGACAGGGCGAGAAACACCATATATTTT.